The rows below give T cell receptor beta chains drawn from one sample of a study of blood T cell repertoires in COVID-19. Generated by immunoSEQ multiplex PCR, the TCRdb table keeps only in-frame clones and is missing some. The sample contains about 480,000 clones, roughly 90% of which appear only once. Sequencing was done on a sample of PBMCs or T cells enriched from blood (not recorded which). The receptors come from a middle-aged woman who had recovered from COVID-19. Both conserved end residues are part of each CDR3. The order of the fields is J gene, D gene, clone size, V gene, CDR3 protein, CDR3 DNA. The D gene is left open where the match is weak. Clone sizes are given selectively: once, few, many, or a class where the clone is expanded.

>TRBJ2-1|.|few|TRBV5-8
CASSPLNNEQFF
TGTGCCAGCAGCCCTCTTAACAATGAGCAGTTCTTC
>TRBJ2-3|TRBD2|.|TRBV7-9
CASSSHLAGIADTQYF
TGTGCCAGCAGCTCACACCTAGCGGGAATAGCAGATACGCAGTATTTT
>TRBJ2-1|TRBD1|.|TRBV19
CASRSRDRPYNEQFF
TGTGCCAGTAGGAGCCGGGACAGGCCCTACAATGAGCAGTTCTTC
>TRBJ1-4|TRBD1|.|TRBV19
CASMGGQGYGEKLFF
TGTGCCAGTATGGGGGGACAGGGGTATGGTGAAAAACTGTTTTTT
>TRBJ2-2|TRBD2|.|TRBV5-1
CASSLFGTSGTGELFF
TGCGCCAGCAGCTTGTTTGGGACTAGCGGGACTGGGGAGCTGTTTTTT
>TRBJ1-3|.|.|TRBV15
CATSSQDSSGNTIYF
TGTGCCACCAGCAGTCAGGACAGCTCTGGAAACACCATATATTTT
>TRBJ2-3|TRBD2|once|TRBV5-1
CASSLWREGDTQYF
TGCGCCAGCAGCTTGTGGCGGGAGGGGGATACGCAGTATTTT
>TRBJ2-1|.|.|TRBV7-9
CASSWGGNNEQFF
TGTGCCAGCAGCTGGGGCGGAAACAATGAGCAGTTCTTC
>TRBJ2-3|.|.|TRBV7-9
CASSLSRDTTDTQYF
TGTGCCAGCAGCTTATCTCGGGACACCACAGATACGCAGTATTTT
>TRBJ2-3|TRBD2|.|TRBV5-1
CASSLALAGGTDTQYF
TGCGCCAGCAGCTTGGCCCTAGCGGGGGGCACAGATACGCAGTATTTT
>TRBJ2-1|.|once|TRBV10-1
CASSESGGSVGNEQFF
TGCGCCAGCAGTGAGTCGGGGGGTTCCGTGGGCAATGAGCAGTTCTTC
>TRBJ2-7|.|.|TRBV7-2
CASSLRVGEQYF
TGTGCCAGCAGCCTCAGGGTAGGAGAGCAGTACTTC
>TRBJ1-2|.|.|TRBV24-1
CATSDLDMDHGYTF
TGTGCCACCAGTGACCTGGACATGGATCATGGCTACACCTTC
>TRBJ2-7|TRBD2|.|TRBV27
CASRTSGSYEQYF
TGTGCCAGCAGGACTAGCGGGAGTTACGAGCAGTACTTC
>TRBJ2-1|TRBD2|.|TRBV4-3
CASSLTGTSGPNEQFF
TGCGCCAGCAGCCTGACCGGGACTAGCGGACCCAATGAGCAGTTCTTC
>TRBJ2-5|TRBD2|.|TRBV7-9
CVVAGGPGQETQYF
TGTGTAGTAGCGGGAGGGCCGGGCCAAGAGACCCAGTACTTC
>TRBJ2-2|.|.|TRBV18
CASSPSSQGNTGELFF
TGTGCCAGCTCACCATCTTCACAGGGGAACACCGGGGAGCTGTTTTTT
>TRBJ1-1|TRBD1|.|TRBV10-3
CAPTGTEDLNTEAFF
TGTGCCCCGACCGGGACAGAGGACTTGAACACTGAAGCTTTCTTT
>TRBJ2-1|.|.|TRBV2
CASTRGRAYNEQFF
TGTGCCAGCACCCGGGGTCGGGCTTACAATGAGCAGTTCTTC
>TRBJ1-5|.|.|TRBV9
CASSVDGNQPQHF
TGTGCCAGCAGCGTAGACGGGAATCAGCCCCAGCATTTT
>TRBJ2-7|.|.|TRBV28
CASSFGQWEQYF
TGTGCCAGCAGTTTTGGACAGTGGGAGCAGTACTTC
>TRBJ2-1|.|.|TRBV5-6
CASSLAEVGTGFNNEQFF
TGTGCCAGCAGCTTGGCCGAGGTGGGTACAGGGTTTAACAATGAGCAGTTCTTC
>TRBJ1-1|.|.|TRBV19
CASSIIRQTPNTEAFF
TGTGCCAGTAGTATCATTCGACAGACACCGAACACTGAAGCTTTCTTT
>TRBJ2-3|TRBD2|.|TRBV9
CASSVLPSGSDVDTQYF
TGTGCCAGCAGCGTTCTTCCTAGCGGGAGTGATGTAGATACGCAGTATTTT
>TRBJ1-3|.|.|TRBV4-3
CASSQDMGARNTIYF
TGCGCCAGCAGCCAAGATATGGGGGCCCGAAACACCATATATTTT
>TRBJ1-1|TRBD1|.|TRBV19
CASRTGVTEAFF
TGTGCCAGTAGAACAGGGGTGACTGAAGCTTTCTTT
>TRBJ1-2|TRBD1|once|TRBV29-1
CSAGRTGTGYTF
TGCAGCGCCGGCAGGACAGGGACTGGCTACACCTTC
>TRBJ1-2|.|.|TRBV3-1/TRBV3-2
CASSQDLSGYTF
TGTGCCAGCAGCCAAGATCTGAGTGGCTACACCTTC
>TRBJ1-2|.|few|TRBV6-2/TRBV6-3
CASSYASIYGYTF
TGTGCCAGCAGTTACGCCTCTATCTATGGCTACACCTTC
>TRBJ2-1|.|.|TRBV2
CASSEPLTISYNEQFF
TGTGCCAGCAGTGAGCCACTAACCATCTCCTACAATGAGCAGTTCTTC
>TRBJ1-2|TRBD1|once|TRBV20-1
CSASGRDREYGYTF
TGCAGTGCTAGTGGCCGGGACAGGGAGTATGGCTACACCTTC
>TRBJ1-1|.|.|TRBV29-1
CSVERNTEAFF
TGCAGCGTTGAGCGGAACACTGAAGCTTTCTTT
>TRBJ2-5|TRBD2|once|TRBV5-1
CASSLRERETQYF
TGCGCCAGCAGCCTGCGGGAGCGAGAGACCCAGTACTTC
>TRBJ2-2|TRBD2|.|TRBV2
CASSATSGKGELFF
TGTGCCAGCAGTGCGACTAGCGGGAAGGGGGAGCTGTTTTTT
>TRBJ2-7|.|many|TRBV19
CASSPTFRRTAPEQYF
TGTGCCAGTAGTCCCACCTTCAGGAGGACAGCACCCGAGCAGTACTTC
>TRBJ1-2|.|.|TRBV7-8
CASSLAFQDLIRGYTF
TGTGCCAGCAGCTTAGCGTTTCAGGACTTGATCCGGGGCTACACCTTC
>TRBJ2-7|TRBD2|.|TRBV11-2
CASSFFGGSEQYF
TGTGCCAGCAGCTTTTTTGGCGGGAGCGAGCAGTACTTC
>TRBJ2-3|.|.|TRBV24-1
CATSDHKRLKADTQYF
TGTGCCACCAGTGACCATAAAAGGCTAAAAGCGGATACGCAGTATTTT
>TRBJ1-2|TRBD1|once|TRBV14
CASSDHGTVLIGYTF
TGTGCCAGCAGCGATCATGGGACAGTGTTGATTGGCTACACCTTC
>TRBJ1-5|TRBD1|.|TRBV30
CAWSLSGTGVDQPQHF
TGTGCCTGGAGTCTATCCGGGACAGGGGTTGATCAGCCCCAGCATTTT
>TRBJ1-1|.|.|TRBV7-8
CASSLGRVPMNTEAFF
TGTGCCAGCAGCTTAGGGAGGGTACCTATGAACACTGAAGCTTTCTTT
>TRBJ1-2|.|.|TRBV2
CASSAVTGSGYTF
TGTGCCAGCAGTGCGGTTACAGGGTCCGGCTACACCTTC
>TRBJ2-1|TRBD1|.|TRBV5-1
CASSGGTGNSYNEQFF
TGCGCCAGCAGCGGAGGGACAGGGAATTCCTACAATGAGCAGTTCTTC
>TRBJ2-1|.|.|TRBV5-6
CASSTEGWGEQFF
TGTGCCAGCAGCACGGAGGGGTGGGGTGAGCAGTTCTTC
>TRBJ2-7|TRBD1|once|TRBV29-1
CSVGGTGDYEQYF
TGCAGCGTTGGAGGGACAGGGGACTACGAGCAGTACTTC
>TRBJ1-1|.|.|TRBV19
CASSIQQGSEAFF
TGTGCCAGTAGTATTCAACAGGGTTCTGAAGCTTTCTTT
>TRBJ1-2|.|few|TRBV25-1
CASSRGRGYTF
TGTGCCAGCAGTAGGGGAAGGGGCTACACCTTC
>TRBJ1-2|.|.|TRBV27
CANQDSVYGYTF
TGTGCCAATCAAGACAGTGTCTATGGCTACACCTTC
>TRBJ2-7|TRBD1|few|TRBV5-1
CASSPEGQGAGEQYF
TGCGCCAGCAGCCCCGAGGGACAGGGGGCGGGGGAGCAGTACTTC
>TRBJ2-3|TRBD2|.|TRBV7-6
CASSFPQGGDFTDTQYF
TGTGCCAGCAGCTTTCCCCAGGGAGGGGATTTCACAGATACGCAGTATTTT
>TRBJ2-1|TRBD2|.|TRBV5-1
CASSLLLAGAGNEQFF
TGCGCCAGCAGCTTGCTACTAGCGGGAGCTGGGAATGAGCAGTTCTTC
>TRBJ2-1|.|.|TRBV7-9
CASSSGPGDEQFF
TGTGCCAGCAGCTCGGGCCCAGGGGATGAGCAGTTCTTC
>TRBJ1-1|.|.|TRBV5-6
CASSLVGRGNTEAFF
TGTGCCAGCAGCTTGGTTGGCAGGGGAAACACTGAAGCTTTCTTT
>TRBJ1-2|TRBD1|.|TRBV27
CASSLRTGHYYGYTF
TGTGCCAGCAGTCTACGGACAGGACACTACTATGGCTACACCTTC